This record covers a single T cell receptor beta chain. Some clones are missing from TCRdb's copy, which holds only in-frame ones; the method was immunoSEQ multiplex PCR. In the table there are over 110,000 clones, about 92% of which are singletons. The CDR3 spans 15 residues. Per germline, CDR1 PRHDT and CDR2 FYEKMQ (reference sequence). J gave up 0 bases and V 7 bases, and 7 bases lay outside the gene matches. This specimen belongs to a study of T cell responses to AZD1222 COVID-19 vaccine. The sequencing used peripheral blood, collected on day 0 of AZD1222 vaccination. The genes are TRBV13 and TRBJ1-1; 8 nucleotides align to TRBD1. The sequence was obtained from an adult in good health. DNA of the CDR3: TGTGCCAGCAAAGGACAGGGATCTATGAACACTGAAGCTTTCTTT. The encoded protein is CASKGQGSMNTEAFF.